This is a list of T cell receptor beta chains from one sample in a study of identical twins. Each CDR3 protein is one row after TCRdb ran MiXCR on the 5' RACE reads. The repertoire consists of approximately 260,000 distinct CDR3 sequences, with around 15% occurring once and the leading ten covering 8.8%. Input material: memory (CD45RO+) T cells sorted from blood. The receptors come from a woman between 18 and 30 years old in good health. The CDR3 runs from the conserved cysteine through the conserved F or W. A D gene is named only where the DNA matches it firmly. Clone sizes are given selectively: once, few, many, or a class where the clone is expanded.

j_gene: TRBJ2-5
len: 14
d_gene: .
v_gene: TRBV5-6
abundance: .
CDR3aa: CASSSLTYQETQYF
CDR3nt: TGTGCCAGCAGCTCACTAACGTATCAGGAGACCCAGTACTTC

j_gene: TRBJ1-4
len: 15
d_gene: .
v_gene: TRBV4-3
abundance: few
CDR3aa: CASSQVGQANEKLFF
CDR3nt: TGCGCCAGCAGCCAAGTGGGGCAGGCTAATGAAAAACTGTTTTTT

j_gene: TRBJ2-1
len: 14
d_gene: .
v_gene: TRBV11-3
abundance: .
CDR3aa: CASSLSGGINEQFF
CDR3nt: TGTGCCAGCAGCTTGTCAGGGGGGATCAATGAGCAGTTCTTC

j_gene: TRBJ2-1
len: 16
d_gene: TRBD2
v_gene: TRBV6-1
abundance: few
CDR3aa: CASKISRGGTYNEQFF
CDR3nt: TGTGCCAGCAAGATTAGCCGGGGGGGAACCTACAATGAGCAGTTCTTC

j_gene: TRBJ2-7
len: 14
d_gene: TRBD1
v_gene: TRBV7-9
abundance: few
CDR3aa: CASSQGQAVHEQYF
CDR3nt: TGTGCCAGCAGCCAGGGACAGGCCGTCCACGAGCAGTACTTC

j_gene: TRBJ2-7
len: 12
d_gene: TRBD1
v_gene: TRBV20-1
abundance: many
CDR3aa: CSVTGGADEQYF
CDR3nt: TGCAGCGTTACAGGGGGCGCGGACGAGCAGTACTTC

j_gene: TRBJ2-3
len: 13
d_gene: .
v_gene: TRBV20-1
abundance: medium-sized
CDR3aa: CSARWGETDTQYF
CDR3nt: TGCAGTGCTAGGTGGGGAGAAACAGATACGCAGTATTTT

j_gene: TRBJ2-5
len: 13
d_gene: .
v_gene: TRBV5-6
abundance: few
CDR3aa: CASSSPGSETQYF
CDR3nt: TGTGCCAGCAGTTCTCCTGGGAGTGAGACCCAGTACTTC

j_gene: TRBJ2-5
len: 13
d_gene: .
v_gene: TRBV6-4
abundance: few
CDR3aa: CASSDSPGETQYF
CDR3nt: TGTGCCAGCAGTGACTCCCCAGGGGAGACCCAGTACTTC

j_gene: TRBJ2-1
len: 15
d_gene: TRBD1
v_gene: TRBV11-1
abundance: few
CDR3aa: CASSYQGAAYNEQFF
CDR3nt: TGTGCCAGCAGCTACCAGGGGGCCGCCTACAATGAGCAGTTCTTC

j_gene: TRBJ2-3
len: 13
d_gene: TRBD1
v_gene: TRBV25-1
abundance: .
CDR3aa: CASSLTGSDTQYF
CDR3nt: TGTGCCAGCAGTCTGACAGGGTCAGATACGCAGTATTTT

j_gene: TRBJ2-5
len: 13
d_gene: .
v_gene: TRBV5-6
abundance: many
CDR3aa: CASSLRNGETQYF
CDR3nt: TGTGCCAGCAGCTTGAGAAATGGGGAGACCCAGTACTTC

j_gene: TRBJ1-4
len: 15
d_gene: TRBD1
v_gene: TRBV12-3/TRBV12-4
abundance: .
CDR3aa: CASSLDRGRFEKLFF
CDR3nt: TGTGCCAGCAGTTTAGACAGGGGGCGTTTTGAAAAACTGTTTTTT

j_gene: TRBJ2-3
len: 14
d_gene: .
v_gene: TRBV5-1
abundance: .
CDR3aa: CASSTTGSTDTQYF
CDR3nt: TGCGCCAGCAGTACGACTGGAAGCACAGATACGCAGTATTTT

j_gene: TRBJ1-4
len: 16
d_gene: TRBD1
v_gene: TRBV27
abundance: .
CDR3aa: CASSFRTGTGSEKLFF
CDR3nt: TGTGCCAGCAGTTTCCGAACCGGGACAGGGAGTGAAAAACTGTTTTTT

j_gene: TRBJ1-5
len: 16
d_gene: .
v_gene: TRBV15
abundance: many
CDR3aa: CATSRDGSGTRQPQHF
CDR3nt: TGTGCCACCAGCAGAGATGGGTCTGGGACACGGCAGCCCCAGCATTTT

j_gene: TRBJ2-1
len: 15
d_gene: TRBD1
v_gene: TRBV23-1
abundance: .
CDR3aa: CASSQCGRGKNEQFF
CDR3nt: TGCGCCAGCAGTCAATGTGGCAGGGGGAAGAATGAGCAGTTCTTC

j_gene: TRBJ2-2
len: 17
d_gene: .
v_gene: TRBV5-1
abundance: .
CDR3aa: CASSGDPGGGPSGELFF
CDR3nt: TGCGCCAGCAGCGGGGACCCTGGGGGGGGCCCGTCTGGGGAGCTGTTTTTT

j_gene: TRBJ1-1
len: 13
d_gene: .
v_gene: TRBV6-6
abundance: .
CDR3aa: CASSTLGALEAFF
CDR3nt: TGTGCCAGCAGTACACTCGGGGCGCTTGAAGCTTTCTTT

j_gene: TRBJ2-2
len: 16
d_gene: .
v_gene: TRBV5-1
abundance: .
CDR3aa: CASSWTTGSNTGELFF
CDR3nt: TGCGCCAGCAGCTGGACGACAGGTTCGAACACCGGGGAGCTGTTTTTT

j_gene: TRBJ1-2
len: 13
d_gene: TRBD1
v_gene: TRBV27
abundance: few
CDR3aa: CASSSGDRAGYTF
CDR3nt: TGTGCCAGCAGTTCCGGGGACAGGGCTGGCTACACCTTC

j_gene: TRBJ2-7
len: 13
d_gene: .
v_gene: TRBV28
abundance: few
CDR3aa: CASSMGGIYEQYF
CDR3nt: TGTGCCAGTAGCATGGGAGGTATCTACGAGCAGTACTTC

j_gene: TRBJ2-7
len: 18
d_gene: TRBD2
v_gene: TRBV6-5
abundance: .
CDR3aa: CASSYSKSVAGEAYEQYF
CDR3nt: TGTGCCAGCAGTTACTCGAAATCAGTGGCGGGAGAGGCCTACGAGCAGTACTTC

j_gene: TRBJ1-2
len: 13
d_gene: .
v_gene: TRBV9
abundance: .
CDR3aa: CASSGYTTGGYTF
CDR3nt: TGTGCCAGCAGCGGATACACCACCGGTGGCTACACCTTC

j_gene: TRBJ2-2
len: 13
d_gene: .
v_gene: TRBV5-1
abundance: few
CDR3aa: CASSLDRPGELFF
CDR3nt: TGCGCCAGCAGCTTGGACCGTCCCGGGGAGCTGTTTTTT

j_gene: TRBJ1-2
len: 14
d_gene: .
v_gene: TRBV5-1
abundance: .
CDR3aa: CASSPVAGNYGYTF
CDR3nt: TGCGCCAGCAGCCCAGTAGCAGGGAACTATGGCTACACCTTC

j_gene: TRBJ2-1
len: 15
d_gene: TRBD1
v_gene: TRBV7-9
abundance: .
CDR3aa: CASSQSGTAYNEQFF
CDR3nt: TGTGCCAGCAGCCAGTCCGGGACAGCCTACAATGAGCAGTTCTTC

j_gene: TRBJ2-2
len: 16
d_gene: TRBD1
v_gene: TRBV6-4
abundance: few
CDR3aa: CASSVGQGTNTGELFF
CDR3nt: TGTGCCAGCAGTGTCGGACAGGGAACGAACACCGGGGAGCTGTTTTTT

j_gene: TRBJ2-7
len: 19
d_gene: .
v_gene: TRBV4-2
abundance: .
CDR3aa: CASSRTRGSIPGRLGEQYF
CDR3nt: TGTGCCAGCAGCCGGACTCGTGGATCAATTCCAGGGCGTCTCGGCGAGCAGTACTTC

j_gene: TRBJ2-7
len: 20
d_gene: TRBD1
v_gene: TRBV20-1
abundance: few
CDR3aa: CSATGDRGRIGGGSGYEQYF
CDR3nt: TGCAGTGCTACGGGGGACAGGGGCCGAATAGGCGGCGGGAGTGGCTACGAGCAGTACTTC

j_gene: TRBJ2-3
len: 15
d_gene: TRBD2
v_gene: TRBV15
abundance: .
CDR3aa: CATSRELADTDTQYF
CDR3nt: TGTGCCACCAGCAGAGAACTAGCGGACACAGATACGCAGTATTTT

j_gene: TRBJ1-1
len: 13
d_gene: .
v_gene: TRBV9
abundance: few
CDR3aa: CASSVGWDTEAFF
CDR3nt: TGTGCCAGCAGCGTAGGCTGGGACACTGAAGCTTTCTTT

j_gene: TRBJ2-1
len: 16
d_gene: TRBD2
v_gene: TRBV20-1
abundance: .
CDR3aa: CSARDRSSGGAGEQFF
CDR3nt: TGCAGTGCTAGAGATCGCTCTAGCGGGGGGGCTGGTGAGCAGTTCTTC

j_gene: TRBJ2-2
len: 16
d_gene: .
v_gene: TRBV5-1
abundance: few
CDR3aa: CASSPATGRGTGELFF
CDR3nt: TGCGCCAGCAGTCCAGCGACAGGCCGTGGGACCGGGGAGCTGTTTTTT

j_gene: TRBJ1-5
len: 17
d_gene: TRBD1
v_gene: TRBV9
abundance: .
CDR3aa: CASSAPYGTDSNQPQHF
CDR3nt: TGTGCCAGCAGCGCGCCATACGGGACAGATAGCAATCAGCCCCAGCATTTT

j_gene: TRBJ2-1
len: 15
d_gene: .
v_gene: TRBV20-1
abundance: .
CDR3aa: CSARVRGKGWYEQFF
CDR3nt: TGCAGTGCTAGAGTACGGGGGAAAGGATGGTATGAGCAGTTCTTC

j_gene: TRBJ1-3
len: 14
d_gene: .
v_gene: TRBV25-1
abundance: .
CDR3aa: CASSAPGVGNTIYF
CDR3nt: TGTGCCAGCAGTGCACCGGGGGTCGGAAACACCATATATTTT

j_gene: TRBJ2-1
len: 14
d_gene: TRBD2
v_gene: TRBV27
abundance: .
CDR3aa: CASAPTSGRNEQFF
CDR3nt: TGTGCCAGCGCCCCGACTAGCGGAAGGAATGAGCAGTTCTTC